Listed here is a single TCR beta chain. No antigen is known for it. No much larger clone exists at a distance of one base, and base qualities are not known. Including cysteine and phenylalanine, the CDR3 has 16 amino acids. Only the CDR3 DNA is retained, 48 bases long and in frame from the first base. Trimming accounts for 4 bases at V and 1 base at J, while the number of junction bases matched to no gene is 6. The CDR1 and CDR2 encoded by the germline V gene are SGHTS and YDEGEE. Taken from about 2-4 cm away from the tumor, the adjacent normal breast tissue was rinsed with PBS and kept in prechilled RNAlater. Because of high lipid content and low cell density, about 90-340 mg of normal breast tissue was often needed to obtain sufficient DNA. The study profiled bulk TCR beta-chain repertoires in matched peripheral blood, tumor and adjacent normal breast tissue taken from approximately 15 patients with early-stage breast cancer. Genomic DNA was extracted with the Qiagen AllPrep DNA/RNA Mini kit.

The data were obtained in a study of early stage breast cancer tumors (dated 2017 in TCRdb). Regarding the research as a whole: Of the approximately 15 invasive breast tumors, more than 9 were found to be estrogen receptor-positive, progesterone receptor-positive and HER2-negative. On average, each sample got 9 to 10-fold read coverage. Of the roughly twelve ER+/PR+/HER2- tumors, eight were classified as invasive ductal carcinomas and four as invasive lobular carcinomas. A total of 2.5 million to 3 million templates, representing almost 1,100,000 unique clonotypes, were detected across all samples. General findings and caveats noted by the study authors: Tumors showed about 2.4-fold higher T cell density and higher clonality than adjacent normal breast tissue. Repertoires from blood and normal breast were more alike than repertoires from blood and tumor, and in about 85% of the 16 patients, comparing each tissue with blood separated tumor from normal. Enriched TCRB sequences shared across patients were mostly commonly generated sequences, unlikely to play an important role in the tumor microenvironment. Analysis by tumor subtype was prevented by the small cohort size. Sequencing bulk genomic DNA from unsorted cells could not capture chain pairing or functional markers like CD4, CD8 and FOXP3.

Each sample was amplified in two independent genomic DNA replicates, using approximately 0.5 ug for blood and around 1.6 ug for tumor or normal breast. TCRB sequencing of genomic DNA was carried out with the ImmunoSeq Intro kit according to the manufacturer's instructions. Multiplex PCR ran about 31 cycles with proprietary primers and spike-in control sequences for absolute quantification. An 87-bp fragment spanning the CDR3 and flanking V and J genes was sequenced with single-end 150-bp reads. Seven samples, each with two replicates, were multiplexed per lane of an Illumina MiSeq using version 3.0 chemistry. Regarding the original processing steps: Raw data were processed with the vendor's proprietary pipeline, and both replicates were merged into a single result per sample. Clonotypes were defined as productive rearrangements sharing the V-gene family, CDR3 amino acid sequence and J-gene segment. To compute clonality, the normalized Shannon entropy (Pielou evenness) of TCRB abundances was subtracted from 1. To estimate T cell density, the total number of templates was divided by the input cell count, which was inferred from how much DNA went in. Recon, run with its default parameters, was used to estimate overall repertoire diversity and clonality. A clonotype was considered tumor-enriched if its abundance in tumor exceeded 0.1% and was at least 32-fold higher than its abundance in normal breast. What TCRdb holds here is the immuneACCESS table cut down to in-frame rearrangements. Part of the clones is not present; checked against another copy, under half of the missing clones reflect an unresolved V gene, and the others are unexplained. The V and J calls and the clone size are those of that table, but D and trimming were determined from the DNA. The sample contains about 6,300 clones, 65% to 80% of them found a single time. Of the sample, roughly 8.3% is held by the ten largest clones.

The sequenced material came from normal breast tissue next to the tumor. The source of this sequence is a person aged 35-55 years with breast cancer. The chain joins TRBV5-8 to TRBJ1-5; the central 9 bases match TRBD1. CDR3 reads: CASSPWTGASNQPQHF. The nucleotide sequence is given as TGTGCCAGCAGCCCCTGGACAGGGGCGAGCAATCAGCCCCAGCATTTT.